The rows below give T cell receptor beta chains drawn from one sample of a study of blood T cell repertoires in COVID-19. The protocol was immunoSEQ multiplex PCR, while the TCRdb copy is restricted to in-frame clones and leaves out a portion. This sample yields roughly 140,000 clones, of which 84% are seen a single time; roughly 3.9% belongs to the top ten. The sequencing input was PBMCs or T cells enriched from blood (not recorded which). All receptors derive from a man in his fifties in a cohort exposed to, infected with or recovered from COVID-19 (not recorded which). Each CDR3 is given with its conserved first and last residue. The D gene is left open where the match is weak. Clone size is stated in some rows and not others, as once, few, many or a class when expanded.

V	D	J	size	CDR3	DNA
TRBV14	NA	TRBJ2-7	few	CASSHALGQGSYEQYF	TGTGCCAGCAGCCACGCCCTGGGGCAGGGATCCTACGAGCAGTACTTC
TRBV6-1	TRBD1	TRBJ2-2	NA	CASSAPPGQGNTGELFF	TGTGCCAGCAGTGCCCCCCCGGGACAGGGGAACACCGGGGAGCTGTTTTTT
TRBV28	TRBD2	TRBJ2-2	few	CASSRTSGSLKSSGELFF	TGTGCCAGCAGTCGGACTAGCGGGAGTCTCAAATCCTCCGGGGAGCTGTTTTTT
TRBV29-1	TRBD2	TRBJ2-1	NA	CSAAIAGLGVDEQFF	TGCAGCGCTGCAATAGCGGGATTAGGCGTCGATGAGCAGTTCTTC
TRBV7-8	NA	TRBJ1-5	NA	CASSLVDWFDNQPQHF	TGTGCCAGCAGCTTAGTTGACTGGTTCGACAATCAGCCCCAGCATTTT
TRBV27	NA	TRBJ1-2	NA	CASSLQGHPSLPYGYTF	TGTGCCAGCAGTTTACAGGGGCACCCGTCCCTACCCTATGGCTACACCTTC
TRBV7-2	NA	TRBJ1-5	many	CASSATGNQPQHF	TGTGCCAGCAGCGCGACAGGTAATCAGCCCCAGCATTTT
TRBV27	TRBD1	TRBJ1-2	NA	CASSPGQGRHNYGYTF	TGTGCCAGCAGTCCGGGACAGGGGCGACATAACTATGGCTACACCTTC
TRBV5-4	NA	TRBJ2-5	NA	CASSLLGRGETQYF	TGTGCCAGCAGCTTGCTAGGGAGAGGAGAGACCCAGTACTTC
TRBV12-3/TRBV12-4	NA	TRBJ1-1	once	CASSFGQNTEAFF	TGTGCCAGCAGTTTTGGGCAGAACACTGAAGCTTTCTTT
TRBV4-2	TRBD2	TRBJ2-1	NA	CASSPLIAGGLNNEQFF	TGTGCCAGCAGCCCTTTAATAGCGGGAGGGCTTAACAATGAGCAGTTCTTC
TRBV5-1	NA	TRBJ1-5	once	CASSLRPTGSGNQPQHF	TGCGCCAGCAGCTTGCGACCTACAGGGTCAGGCAATCAGCCCCAGCATTTT
TRBV11-2	NA	TRBJ1-2	NA	CASSRGGVGIPNYGYTF	TGTGCCAGCAGCCGGGGTGGGGTCGGGATCCCTAACTATGGCTACACCTTC
TRBV7-9	NA	TRBJ1-1	NA	CASSLDGMFHTEAFF	TGTGCCAGCAGCCTCGACGGGATGTTTCACACTGAAGCTTTCTTT
TRBV5-1	NA	TRBJ1-4	once	CASSLQGPDNEKLFF	TGCGCCAGCAGCTTGCAGGGGCCGGATAATGAAAAACTGTTTTTT
TRBV10-1	NA	TRBJ1-5	NA	CASSAGGNQPQHF	TGCGCCAGCAGCGCGGGTGGCAATCAGCCCCAGCATTTT
TRBV4-1	NA	TRBJ2-7	NA	CASSQVWLYEQYF	TGCGCCAGCAGCCAAGTCTGGCTCTACGAGCAGTACTTC
TRBV20-1	TRBD1	TRBJ1-5	NA	CSASRTGGNQPQHF	TGCAGTGCTAGTCGGACAGGGGGCAATCAGCCCCAGCATTTT
TRBV7-9	NA	TRBJ2-7	NA	CASSRGTSGEQYF	TGTGCCAGCAGCAGGGGCACCTCAGGGGAGCAGTACTTC
TRBV11-2	TRBD2	TRBJ2-1	many	CASSLDTLAGNKQFF	TGTGCCAGCAGCTTAGACACACTAGCGGGAAATAAGCAGTTCTTC
TRBV19	NA	TRBJ1-4	NA	CASTSPRGPNEKLFF	TGTGCCAGTACCTCCCCCCGAGGTCCCAATGAAAAACTGTTTTTT
TRBV28	TRBD1	TRBJ1-2	NA	CASTGQANYGYTF	TGTGCCAGCACTGGACAGGCTAACTATGGCTACACCTTC
TRBV7-8	NA	TRBJ1-1	NA	CASSLHLAVNTEAFF	TGTGCCAGCAGCTTACATCTCGCGGTGAACACTGAAGCTTTCTTT
TRBV19	TRBD1	TRBJ1-6	once	CASSTTGANNNSPLHF	TGTGCCAGTAGCACGACAGGGGCCAACAATAATTCACCCCTCCACTTT
TRBV21-1	NA	TRBJ2-7	NA	CASSKWDRQRDWDEQYF	TGTGCCAGCAGCAAGTGGGACAGGCAGCGGGATTGGGACGAGCAGTACTTC
TRBV6-5	NA	TRBJ1-2	once	CASSYSFGVNYGYTF	TGTGCCAGCAGTTACTCTTTCGGGGTTAACTATGGCTACACCTTC
TRBV7-9	NA	TRBJ2-2	NA	CASSWGGGGELFF	TGTGCCAGCAGCTGGGGGGGCGGCGGGGAGCTGTTTTTT
TRBV12-5	NA	TRBJ1-5	NA	CASGAEGGNQPQHF	TGTGCTAGTGGTGCTGAAGGGGGCAATCAGCCCCAGCATTTT
TRBV30	NA	TRBJ1-1	few	CAWARGNTEAFF	TGTGCCTGGGCCCGGGGGAACACTGAAGCTTTCTTT
TRBV28	NA	TRBJ1-2	NA	CASSFARANFGYTF	TGTGCCAGCAGTTTCGCCAGGGCGAATTTTGGCTACACCTTC
TRBV7-2	NA	TRBJ2-6	NA	CASSLGTAGANVYTF	TGTGCCAGCAGCTTAGGGACGGCTGGGGCCAACGTCTACACTTTC
TRBV14	TRBD1	TRBJ1-5	few	CASSRQGSNQPQHF	TGTGCCAGCAGCCGACAGGGTAGCAATCAGCCCCAGCATTTT
TRBV30	TRBD2	TRBJ2-3	NA	CAWAGTTYTDTQYF	TGTGCCTGGGCCGGGACTACATACACAGATACGCAGTATTTT
TRBV18	NA	TRBJ1-2	NA	CASSPSPPPPVYGYTF	TGTGCCAGCTCACCTAGCCCCCCCCCGCCGGTCTATGGCTACACCTTC
TRBV27	NA	TRBJ2-1	NA	CASSQGYNEQFF	TGTGCCAGCAGTCAGGGGTACAATGAGCAGTTCTTC
TRBV6-2/TRBV6-3	NA	TRBJ2-7	NA	CASSYYSGQYF	TGTGCCAGCAGTTACTATTCAGGGCAGTACTTC
TRBV18	TRBD2	TRBJ2-1	NA	CASSPTGLAGIYNEQFF	TGTGCCAGCTCACCAACCGGACTAGCGGGAATCTACAATGAGCAGTTCTTC
TRBV6-5	NA	TRBJ2-7	NA	CASSYGGSYEQYF	TGTGCCAGCAGTTACGGCGGCTCCTACGAGCAGTACTTC
TRBV10-1	NA	TRBJ1-1	NA	CASSGSGEAFF	TGCGCCAGCAGTGGCAGTGGTGAAGCTTTCTTT
TRBV10-3	NA	TRBJ2-3	NA	CAISGLFSGGARDTQYF	TGTGCCATCAGTGGGTTATTTAGCGGAGGCGCACGAGATACGCAGTATTTT
TRBV3-1/TRBV3-2	NA	TRBJ2-3	NA	CASSQVTGGTDTQYF	TGTGCCAGCAGCCAAGTCACCGGGGGCACAGATACGCAGTATTTT
TRBV2	NA	TRBJ2-7	NA	CASRGEGVYEQYF	TGTGCCAGCAGGGGAGAGGGGGTTTACGAGCAGTACTTC
TRBV27	NA	TRBJ2-1	NA	CASSLALIYNEQFF	TGTGCCAGCAGTCTAGCGCTTATCTACAATGAGCAGTTCTTC
TRBV9	NA	TRBJ2-3	NA	CASSPWAGGITDTQYF	TGTGCCAGCAGCCCGTGGGCTGGCGGGATCACAGATACGCAGTATTTT
TRBV19	NA	TRBJ2-1	NA	CASRGKRAQTYNEQFF	TGTGCCAGTAGGGGTAAGCGGGCCCAAACTTACAATGAGCAGTTCTTC